The rows below give T cell receptor beta chains drawn from one sample of a study of cytomegalovirus exposure and HLA in healthy donors. The method was immunoSEQ multiplex PCR; TCRdb's version includes in-frame clones alone and lacks a portion of them. The sample lists roughly 150,000 clones; 65% to 85% were seen once. The sample taken for sequencing was PBMCs. These receptors originate from a woman aged 18-35 years in good health and CMV-seronegative. Both conserved end residues are part of each CDR3. The D gene is left open where the match is weak. Clone size is stated in some rows and not others, as once, few, many or a class when expanded.

D gene: TRBD1; J gene: TRBJ2-7; V gene: TRBV28; clone size: .; CDR3 DNA: TGTGCCAGCAGTTTGGGACAGACGATCTACGAGCAGTACTTC; CDR3 protein: CASSLGQTIYEQYF
D gene: TRBD1; J gene: TRBJ1-1; V gene: TRBV19; clone size: .; CDR3 DNA: TGTGCCAGTAGTATCGGGACAGGGGGCGCTTGGTTAATAACTGAAGCTTTCTTT; CDR3 protein: CASSIGTGGAWLITEAFF
D gene: .; J gene: TRBJ2-1; V gene: TRBV4-1; clone size: .; CDR3 DNA: TGCGCCAGCAGCCAAGTTATAGGACGGAGGGACAATGAGCAGTTCTTC; CDR3 protein: CASSQVIGRRDNEQFF
D gene: TRBD2; J gene: TRBJ2-1; V gene: TRBV27; clone size: few; CDR3 DNA: TGTGCCAGCAAGCGGGGGAGCTCCTACAATGAGCAGTTCTTC; CDR3 protein: CASKRGSSYNEQFF
D gene: TRBD1; J gene: TRBJ1-5; V gene: TRBV2; clone size: .; CDR3 DNA: TGTGCCAGCACTCCCGGGACAGGGGCAGTTCAGCCCCAGCATTTT; CDR3 protein: CASTPGTGAVQPQHF
D gene: .; J gene: TRBJ2-7; V gene: TRBV5-1; clone size: .; CDR3 DNA: TGCGCCAGCAGCCCGGGTGGCGGGGGCGGCGAGTTTTACGAGCAGTACTTC; CDR3 protein: CASSPGGGGGEFYEQYF
D gene: .; J gene: TRBJ1-5; V gene: TRBV19; clone size: .; CDR3 DNA: TGTGCCAGTAGGGCCCCGGGATTCTCGGGCAATCAGCCCCAGCATTTT; CDR3 protein: CASRAPGFSGNQPQHF
D gene: .; J gene: TRBJ1-1; V gene: TRBV6-1; clone size: .; CDR3 DNA: TGTGCCAGCAGTGAATACGGGGGTAGAACTGAAGCTTTCTTT; CDR3 protein: CASSEYGGRTEAFF
D gene: TRBD1; J gene: TRBJ1-1; V gene: TRBV30; clone size: .; CDR3 DNA: TGTGCCTCCGCGACAGGGTCCAACACTGAAGCTTTCTTT; CDR3 protein: CASATGSNTEAFF
D gene: TRBD1; J gene: TRBJ2-7; V gene: TRBV5-3; clone size: once; CDR3 DNA: TGTGCCAGAAGCCGGCTCGTAGACAGGGGGTCCTACGAGCAGTACTTC; CDR3 protein: CARSRLVDRGSYEQYF
D gene: TRBD2; J gene: TRBJ2-1; V gene: TRBV29-1; clone size: .; CDR3 DNA: TGCAGCGTTGTTAGCGGGGGCAACTACAATGAGCAGTTCTTC; CDR3 protein: CSVVSGGNYNEQFF
D gene: .; J gene: TRBJ1-4; V gene: TRBV6-5; clone size: .; CDR3 DNA: TGTGCCAGCAGTCCCGCGGGAAGCGAAGGGGAAAAACTGTTTTTT; CDR3 protein: CASSPAGSEGEKLFF
D gene: .; J gene: TRBJ2-7; V gene: TRBV7-9; clone size: .; CDR3 DNA: TGTGCCAGCAGCCCTAGCGACTGGGCCTACGAGCAGTACTTC; CDR3 protein: CASSPSDWAYEQYF
D gene: TRBD1; J gene: TRBJ1-2; V gene: TRBV11-2; clone size: .; CDR3 DNA: TGTGCCAGCAGCTTAGACGTCAGGGGGAAGTCGGGTGGCTACACCTTC; CDR3 protein: CASSLDVRGKSGGYTF
D gene: .; J gene: TRBJ2-7; V gene: TRBV14; clone size: .; CDR3 DNA: TGTGCCAGCAGCCTCATACAAGGGAGGTCATACGAGCAGTACTTC; CDR3 protein: CASSLIQGRSYEQYF
D gene: .; J gene: TRBJ1-1; V gene: TRBV2; clone size: .; CDR3 DNA: TGTGCCAGCAGGGCCGAGGGCATCACTGAAGCTTTCTTT; CDR3 protein: CASRAEGITEAFF
D gene: .; J gene: TRBJ1-1; V gene: TRBV7-9; clone size: .; CDR3 DNA: TGTGCCAGCAGCTTTGGACAGCTAAAAGGGGACACTGAAGCTTTCTTT; CDR3 protein: CASSFGQLKGDTEAFF
D gene: .; J gene: TRBJ2-5; V gene: TRBV15; clone size: .; CDR3 DNA: TGTGCCACCAGCAGAGATAGGGGAGAGACCCAGTACTTC; CDR3 protein: CATSRDRGETQYF
D gene: .; J gene: TRBJ1-2; V gene: TRBV6-5; clone size: .; CDR3 DNA: TGTGCCAGCACCGGTGCGGGGGGCGGAAACTATGGCTACACCTTC; CDR3 protein: CASTGAGGGNYGYTF
D gene: .; J gene: TRBJ1-4; V gene: TRBV2; clone size: .; CDR3 DNA: TGTGCCAGCAGTGGGGCGCTCCTTCGAAATGAAAAACTGTTTTTT; CDR3 protein: CASSGALLRNEKLFF
D gene: TRBD1; J gene: TRBJ2-7; V gene: TRBV6-5; clone size: .; CDR3 DNA: TGTGCCAGCAGCGGAGGGACAGGGTTGTCCTACGAGCAGTACTTC; CDR3 protein: CASSGGTGLSYEQYF
D gene: .; J gene: TRBJ2-7; V gene: TRBV19; clone size: .; CDR3 DNA: TGTGCCAGTAGTGAGACTAGTTCCGCCGCCTACGAGCAGTACTTC; CDR3 protein: CASSETSSAAYEQYF
D gene: TRBD2; J gene: TRBJ2-7; V gene: TRBV5-4; clone size: .; CDR3 DNA: TGTGCCAGCAGCGCTAGCGGGGGAGAGCTCTACGAGCAGTACTTC; CDR3 protein: CASSASGGELYEQYF